The rows below give T cell receptor beta chains drawn from one sample of a study of tumor T cells in aggressive B-cell lymphoma. Sequencing used immunoSEQ multiplex PCR; TCRdb keeps in-frame clones, though not all of them. The sample shows some 11,000 clones, over 90% of them seen only once. Sequenced sample: tumor tissue. These receptors all stem from an adult with diffuse large B cell lymphoma. The CDR3 runs from the conserved cysteine through the conserved F or W. Each record gives: J gene, D gene, CDR3 length, V gene, clone size, CDR3 DNA, CDR3 protein. D genes are given only for firm matches. Clone size appears in some rows only: once, few, many, or a class for an expanded clone.

TRBJ2-2	NA	14	TRBV29-1	NA	TGCAGCGTTGAAGCGGGGGGCAGGACCGAGGAGCTGTTTTTT	CSVEAGGRTEELFF
TRBJ1-2	TRBD1	14	TRBV10-1	NA	TGCGCCAGCAGTGCCCAGACAGGGCTCTATGGCTACACCTTC	CASSAQTGLYGYTF
TRBJ1-1	TRBD1	14	TRBV6-1	NA	TGTGCCAGCAGTGGACAGGGGGCTACCACTGAAGCTTTCTTT	CASSGQGATTEAFF
TRBJ1-4	TRBD1	14	TRBV11-1	NA	TGTGCCAGCAGCACTAGGACAGGGGACGAAAAACTGTTTTTT	CASSTRTGDEKLFF
TRBJ1-2	NA	18	TRBV18	NA	TGTGCCAGCTCACCACCCCCTGGGCAGGGGAAGGGTTTGTATGGCTACACCTTC	CASSPPPGQGKGLYGYTF
TRBJ1-5	NA	14	TRBV11-2	NA	TGTGCCAGCAGCCCCGGGAATAGCAATCAGCCCCAGCATTTT	CASSPGNSNQPQHF
TRBJ1-5	NA	13	TRBV2	NA	TGTGCCACCGGTCGACAGGCCCGTCAGCCCCAGCATTTT	CATGRQARQPQHF
TRBJ1-1	NA	12	TRBV27	NA	TGTGCCAGCTGCGCATGTGACACTGAAGCTTTCTTT	CASCACDTEAFF
TRBJ2-3	TRBD2	17	TRBV19	NA	TGTGCCAGTAGTATAGCGAGTAGCGGGAGATTTTCGGATACGCAGTATTTT	CASSIASSGRFSDTQYF
TRBJ1-3	NA	13	TRBV19	once	TGTGCCAGTAGAAGCTACTCTGGAAACACCATATATTTT	CASRSYSGNTIYF
TRBJ1-4	NA	15	TRBV9	once	TGTGCCAGCAGCCCTCAAGGGCAGGGAAGAGAAAAACTGTTTTTT	CASSPQGQGREKLFF
TRBJ1-6	NA	15	TRBV11-2	NA	TGTGCCAGCAGCTTAGATCCGGGGAGTCAAACGCCCCTCCACTTT	CASSLDPGSQTPLHF
TRBJ1-5	TRBD1	13	TRBV5-5	NA	TGTGCCAGCAGCCAAGACAGGGCCCAGCCCCAGCATTTT	CASSQDRAQPQHF
TRBJ1-5	NA	14	TRBV25-1	NA	TGTGCCAGCAGTGAATATCGGGGGAATCAGCCCCAGCATTTT	CASSEYRGNQPQHF
TRBJ2-2	NA	15	TRBV21-1	NA	TGTGCCAGCAGGGAACCGGGACTAGCGGCCGGGGAGCTGTTTTTT	CASREPGLAAGELFF
TRBJ1-1	TRBD1	18	TRBV18	NA	TGTGCCAGCTCATTACGAACGGGACAGGGATGGTTTAGGGCTGAAGCTTTCTTT	CASSLRTGQGWFRAEAFF
TRBJ1-2	TRBD1	13	TRBV19	NA	TGTGCCAGTAGCTCGGGACAGGGGAGAGACTACACCTTC	CASSSGQGRDYTF
TRBJ1-5	NA	14	TRBV5-1	NA	TGCGCCAGCAGCCTTCTCTCCGGAGGTCAGCCCCAGCATTTT	CASSLLSGGQPQHF
TRBJ2-1	TRBD1	12	TRBV7-2	once	TGTGCCAGCAGCAAGACAGGGGGAATAAGATTCTTC	CASSKTGGIRFF
TRBJ2-3	TRBD2	19	TRBV4-1	NA	TGCGCCAGCAGCCCGGGGGGGGCCAACAGGGCGGAGGACGCAGATACGCAGTATTTT	CASSPGGANRAEDADTQYF
TRBJ1-1	NA	15	TRBV30	NA	TGTGCCTGGAGTGTAGATGGACAAATGAACACTGAAGCTTTCTTT	CAWSVDGQMNTEAFF
TRBJ1-1	NA	13	TRBV2	NA	TGTGCCAGCACCGACGAGGGAGGCACTGAAGCTTTCTTT	CASTDEGGTEAFF
TRBJ2-3	NA	13	TRBV11-1	NA	TGTGCCAGCAGCCGGGACTTCACAGATACGCAGTATTTT	CASSRDFTDTQYF
TRBJ2-2	TRBD2	15	TRBV28	NA	TGTGCCAGCAGTATGACAGCGGGATCGGCCGGGGAGCTGTTTTTT	CASSMTAGSAGELFF
TRBJ2-2	NA	16	TRBV9	NA	TGTGCCAGCACCGTCCCGCCACGGTTGTACACCGGGGAGCTGTTTTTT	CASTVPPRLYTGELFF
TRBJ2-1	TRBD2	14	TRBV27	few	TGTGCCAGCGCTAGCGGGAGCTCCTACAATGAGCAGTTCTTC	CASASGSSYNEQFF
TRBJ1-4	NA	14	TRBV5-1	once	TGCGCCAGCAGCCGCACCTCGGGTAATGAAAAACTGTTTTTT	CASSRTSGNEKLFF
TRBJ1-1	TRBD1	15	TRBV18	once	TGTACCAGCTCACCCCCCGGACAGGGGCGCACTGAAGCTTTCTTT	CTSSPPGQGRTEAFF
TRBJ2-7	TRBD1	20	TRBV11-3	NA	TGTGCCAGCAGCTTACCACTAGGGGCGAAAAGGGACAGACCCTCCTACGAGCAGTACTTC	CASSLPLGAKRDRPSYEQYF
TRBJ2-1	NA	15	TRBV4-1	NA	TGCGCCAGCAGCCAAGAAGGGGCCGCGCGAAATGAGCAGTTCTTC	CASSQEGAARNEQFF
TRBJ2-7	TRBD2	14	TRBV30	NA	TGTGCCTGGAGCGAACTAGCGGGGGGGTCCGAGCAGTACTTC	CAWSELAGGSEQYF
TRBJ2-7	NA	14	TRBV7-8	NA	TGTGCCAGCACCCAAAGGGGTGTGTTTTTCGAGCAGTACTTC	CASTQRGVFFEQYF
TRBJ1-5	NA	14	TRBV30	NA	TGTGCCTGGAGTGTTAGCTGGGGCAATCAGCCCCAGCATTTT	CAWSVSWGNQPQHF
TRBJ2-3	TRBD2	16	TRBV7-2	NA	TGTGCCAGCAGCTTTCGGGGAGGGAGGGCCCCCGATACGCAGTATTTT	CASSFRGGRAPDTQYF
TRBJ1-1	NA	14	TRBV11-2	NA	TGTGCCAGCAGCTCGGGGCGGGGGGTCACTGAAGCTTTCTTT	CASSSGRGVTEAFF
TRBJ2-7	TRBD2	16	TRBV6-9	NA	TGTGCCAGCAGTTATCTTCCTAGCGGGAGGACGGAAGAGCAGTACTTC	CASSYLPSGRTEEQYF
TRBJ1-5	NA	13	TRBV7-9	NA	TGTGCCAGCAGCTTAGTTCGGGATCAGCCCCAGCATTTT	CASSLVRDQPQHF